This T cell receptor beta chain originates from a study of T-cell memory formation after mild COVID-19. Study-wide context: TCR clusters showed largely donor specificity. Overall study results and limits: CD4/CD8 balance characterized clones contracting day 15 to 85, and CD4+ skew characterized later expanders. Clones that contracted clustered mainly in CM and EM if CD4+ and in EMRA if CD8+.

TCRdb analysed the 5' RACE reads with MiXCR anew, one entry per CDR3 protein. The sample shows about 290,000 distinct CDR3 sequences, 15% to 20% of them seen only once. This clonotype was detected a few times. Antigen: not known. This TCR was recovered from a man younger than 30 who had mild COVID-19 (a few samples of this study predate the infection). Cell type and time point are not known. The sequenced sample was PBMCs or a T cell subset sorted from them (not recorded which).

DNA for the CDR3: TGTGCCATCAGTACGACGGAAAAAGCTAACTATGGCTACACCTTC. Protein sequence: CAISTTEKANYGYTF. This rearrangement joins TRBV10-3 to TRBJ1-2; no firm D call. This CDR3 is 15 amino acids long. V lost 5 bases and J lost 0, with 13 bases in between. CDR1 and CDR2 (germline): ENHRY, SYGVKD.